The 14 T cell receptor beta chains in this list originate from one sample, sequenced in a study of T-cell memory formation after mild COVID-19 (dated by TCRdb to the early 2020s). To prepare the library, 5' RACE was applied. Data came from an Illumina NovaSeq 6000. The raw public data were reprocessed by TCRdb itself: fastp quality trimming at Q25, MiXCR clonotype calling, in-frame beta chains only. Entries that share a CDR3 protein sequence are merged under the most common genes and DNA. For this sample there are approximately 410,000 distinct CDR3 sequences; 20% to 30% appear just once. The leading ten clones occupy around 13% of the sample. The sample consisted of PBMCs or a T cell subset sorted from them (not recorded which). The receptors shown here come from an adult woman who had mild COVID-19 (a few samples of this study predate the infection). The sample titles of this study are shuffled in the database, so cell type and time point are left out; the donor was told from shared clones.

The chain is built from TRBV11-3 and TRBJ1-1, with TRBD1 matching 10 bases. Germline CDR1 is SGHNT and CDR2 is YENEEA. V gave up 5 bases and J gave up 10 bases; unmatched junction bases: 7. The CDR3 extends over 13 amino acids. The chain's CDR3 is CASSHLGQGGAFF. CDR3 bases: TGTGCCAGCAGCCACCTCGGACAGGGGGGAGCTTTCTTT.

This clonotype showed up just a few times. The chain carries TRBV5-1 and TRBJ1-1, with no clear D. The CDR3 length is 15 residues. V shed 4 bases and J shed 1 base, with 14 bases lying between them. Germline CDR1 is SGHRS and CDR2 is YFSETQ. CDR3 in DNA: TGCGCCAGCAGCCCGCTGGTCAGGCCGAACACTGAAGCTTTCTTT. Translation: CASSPLVRPNTEAFF.

This rearrangement joins TRBV7-8 to TRBJ2-5, with 8 bases that match TRBD2. With 3 bases clipped from V and 6 bases from J, the junction kept 9 bases outside the gene matches. Germline loops: CDR1 SGHVS, CDR2 FQNEAQ. This CDR3 has 15 amino acids. The CDR3: CASSFTGGARKTQYF. DNA for the CDR3: TGTGCCAGCAGCTTTACGGGAGGGGCCCGGAAGACCCAGTACTTC. Full variable domain (rest looked up from reference TRBV7-8 and TRBJ2-5): GAGVSQSPRYKVAKRGQDVALRCDPISGHVSLFWYQQALGQGPEFLTYFQNEAQLDKSGLPSDRFFAERPEGSVSTLKIQRTQQEDSAVYLCASSFTGGARKTQYFGPGTRLLVL.

This clonotype was observed a handful of times. The CDR3 DNA reads TGCGCCAGCAGCGGAGGGACAGGGAGCACAGATACGCAGTATTTT. Translated, it gives CASSGGTGSTDTQYF. The chain recombines TRBV5-1 with TRBJ2-3; 9 nucleotides align to TRBD1. Unmatched junction bases numbered 3, after V lost 4 bases and J lost 0 bases. This CDR3 comprises 15 residues. In germline, CDR1 is SGHRS, CDR2 YFSETQ.

The V and J genes are TRBV5-5 and TRBJ1-5; no clear D. CDR3 length: 15 amino acids. Trimming removed 0 bases at V and 5 bases at J, with 12 bases between. The germline CDR1 and CDR2 sequences are SGHKS and YYEKEE (reference sequence). This CDR3 reads CASSLDGGRDQPQHF. The DNA of the CDR3 is TGTGCCAGCAGCTTGGATGGTGGGCGGGATCAGCCCCAGCATTTT.

The genes are TRBV29-1 and TRBJ1-1; D unclear. This CDR3 has 11 amino acids. CDR1 is SQVTM, CDR2 ANQGSEA, per germline. V lost 2 bases and J lost 10, with 11 bases in between. The CDR3 loop is CSVETYPGAFF. CDR3 in DNA: TGCAGCGTTGAAACGTATCCGGGAGCTTTCTTT.

The rearrangement links TRBV12-3 or TRBV12-4 to TRBJ2-7; a possible D gene is TRBD1 (5 bases). Trimming cost V 3 bases and J 4 bases, with 13 bases left between them. The CDR3 is 14 amino acids. The CDR3 DNA reads TGTGCCAGCAGTTTTAGGCAGGGCGTGTACGAGCAGTACTTC. This sequence encodes CASSFRQGVYEQYF.

This clonotype has a handful of counts. The chain has TRBV20-1 and TRBJ2-5, with 14 positions matching TRBD2. V was clipped by 5 bases and J by 5 bases; unmatched bases: 4. This CDR3 comprises 14 residues. CDR1 and CDR2 from the germline V gene are DFQATT and SNEGSKA (reference sequence). In DNA form, the CDR3 reads TGCAGTGCTCCGAGGACTAGCGGGGGGGAGACCCAGTACTTC. This encodes CSAPRTSGGETQYF.

This clonotype was recorded a few times. In DNA form, the CDR3 reads TGTGCCATTAGAGGGGGGGCTTTCTTT. Translated: CAIRGGAFF. The chain joins TRBV7-9 to TRBJ1-1, with D perhaps TRBD1 (6 bases). The CDR3 sequence is 9 residues long. Trimming removed 10 bases from V and 11 bases from J, with 11 bases in between. Germline V gives CDR1 SEHNR, CDR2 FQNEAQ (reference sequence).

This chain links TRBV6-5 with TRBJ1-1, with 8 bases lining up with TRBD1. This CDR3 is built from 13 residues. Germline values: CDR1 MNHEY, CDR2 SVGAGI. J gave up 9 bases and V 7 bases, and 10 bases lay outside the gene matches. CDR3 region: CASTDTGGAKAFF. In DNA form, the CDR3 reads TGTGCCAGCACCGATACAGGGGGGGCTAAAGCTTTCTTT.

This clonotype occurred a few times. The DNA for the CDR3 is TGTGCCAGCAGCCTACAGGGTAACAATCAGCCCCAGCATTTT. Encoded protein: CASSLQGNNQPQHF. The chain couples TRBV12-3 or TRBV12-4 to TRBJ1-5; possible D gene TRBD1, 6 bases. This CDR3 is built from 14 residues. The germline V and J ends were trimmed by 6 bases and 3 bases, with 12 bases remaining between them.

In its sample, this clonotype was seen a few times. This chain uses TRBV20-1 with TRBJ1-1; D unresolved. V gave up 3 bases and J gave up 3 bases, with 14 bases separating them. This CDR3 comprises 14 residues. Germline V gives CDR1 DFQATT, CDR2 SNEGSKA (reference sequence). This CDR3 reads CSARSHWEHTEAFF. CDR3 nucleotide sequence: TGCAGTGCTAGGAGCCATTGGGAGCACACTGAAGCTTTCTTT.

This CDR3 reads CAWGQGGVGEQYF. The CDR3 DNA sequence: TGTGCCTGGGGACAGGGTGGAGTTGGCGAGCAGTACTTC. The V call is TRBV30, the J call TRBJ2-7, with 8 bases that match TRBD1. The CDR3 has 13 residues. The germline CDR1 and CDR2 sequences are GTSNPN and SVGIG (reference sequence). The J segment lost 6 bases and the V segment lost 5 bases, leaving 9 bases of the junction unmatched.

There are a few counts of this clonotype. The V and J genes are TRBV12-3 or TRBV12-4 and TRBJ2-7, with D possibly matching TRBD1 (5 bases). V gave up 5 bases and J gave up 3 bases, with 14 bases separating them. CDR3 size: 14 residues. CDR3 in amino acids: CASSPDSAGYEQYF. CDR3 nucleotide sequence: TGTGCCAGCAGTCCTGACAGCGCAGGCTACGAGCAGTACTTC.